This TCR beta chain was captured by sequencing in a study of cytomegalovirus exposure and HLA in healthy donors. With respect to this clone: Its specificity is not known.

PCR involved 60 Vbeta and 13 Jbeta primers. Produced via immunoSEQ multiplex PCR; TCRdb's table is partial and in-frame only. The sample records 150,000 or so clones, roughly four fifths being singletons. Regarding the study as a whole: 87-base-pair reads could not separate some V segments, including TRBV6-2 and TRBV6-3. One cluster of highly shared sequence variants probably arose as a sequencing artifact.

V shed 4 bases and J 13 bases; nucleotides not matched to a gene: 7. The CDR3 totals 13 residues. CDR1 is SGDLS, CDR2 YYNGEE, per germline. This sequence joins TRBV9 and TRBJ2-1, with 11 bases identical to TRBD2. This TCR was recovered from a female donor in good health and CMV-seronegative. The source material was PBMCs. CDR3 loop: CASSPTTSGIQFF. As DNA, the CDR3 is TGTGCCAGCAGCCCAACGACTAGCGGGATACAGTTCTTC.